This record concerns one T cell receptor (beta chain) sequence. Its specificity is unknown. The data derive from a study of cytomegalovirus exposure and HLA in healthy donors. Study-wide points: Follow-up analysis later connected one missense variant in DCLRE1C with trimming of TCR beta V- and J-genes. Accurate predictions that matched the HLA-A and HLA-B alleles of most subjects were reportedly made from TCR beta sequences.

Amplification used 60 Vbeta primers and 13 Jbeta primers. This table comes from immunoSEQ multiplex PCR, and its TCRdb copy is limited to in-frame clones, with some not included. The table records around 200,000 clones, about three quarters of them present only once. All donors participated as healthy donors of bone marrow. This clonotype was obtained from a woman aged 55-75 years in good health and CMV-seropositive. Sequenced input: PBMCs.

The DNA for the CDR3 is TGTGCCAGCAGCAAAGTAAGAGGAATTGCCTACTCCTACGAGCAGTACTTC. Translated, it gives CASSKVRGIAYSYEQYF. The chain uses TRBV21-1 and TRBJ2-7; the tabulated D call, TRBD2, remains unverified against the DNA. TRBV21-1 is given as a pseudogene. The CDR3 spans 17 residues.